These 30 T cell receptor beta chains originate from one sample sequenced in a study of T cells after yellow fever vaccination. TCRdb re-called the 5' RACE reads through MiXCR, storing one row per CDR3 protein. Counted here are 60,000 to 75,000 distinct CDR3 sequences, 6.5% occurring once; the ten biggest clones make up around a third. The sequences come from CD8+ T cells sorted from PBMCs, collected about 49 days after the first yellow fever vaccination. All receptors derive from a man aged 18 to 30 who received the YFV17D yellow fever vaccine.

The chain carries TRBV6-5 and TRBJ2-7, with D unclear. This CDR3 is built from 16 residues. V was cut by 4 bases and J by 0 bases, with 16 bases left in between. Germline CDR1 is MNHEY and CDR2 is SVGAGI. CDR3 DNA: TGTGCCAGCAGTTCCCCCATGCTTAAAAACTCCTACGAGCAGTACGTC. It is translated as CASSSPMLKNSYEQYV.

This clonotype has a count of ten or more. The J gene is TRBJ2-7, the V gene TRBV20-1, with TRBD1 matching over 7 bases. J lost 6 bases, V lost 3 bases, and 5 bases had no gene match. The CDR3 sequence is 12 residues long. Germline loops: CDR1 DFQATT, CDR2 SNEGSKA (reference sequence). The CDR3 DNA reads as TGCAGTGCTAGTACAGGGGCGATCGAGCAGTACTTC. This translates into CSASTGAIEQYF.

This clonotype occurred many times. The chain links TRBV6-1 to TRBJ2-5, with D perhaps TRBD2 (7 bases). Deletions cut 7 bases from V and 2 bases from J, with 17 bases between. Germline loops: CDR1 MNHNS, CDR2 SASEGT. The CDR3 spans 15 residues. The CDR3 coding sequence is TGTGCCAGCACTCCTACGGCGGGGGCTCAAGAGACCCAGTACTTC. The encoded protein is CASTPTAGAQETQYF.

The chain carries TRBV19 and TRBJ2-5, with D possibly matching TRBD2 (7 bases). The germline CDR1 and CDR2 sequences are LNHDA and SQIVND (reference sequence). V lost 0 bases and J lost 5, with 13 bases in between. The CDR3 is 15 residues long. The CDR3 bases are TGTGCCAGTAGTATAGAGGGGGGGCTCGAGGAGACCCAGTACTTC. Translated: CASSIEGGLEETQYF.

This clonotype was found many times. J is TRBJ2-1 and V is TRBV12-3 or TRBV12-4; no reliable D call. V shed 3 bases and J shed 8 bases, with 17 bases lying between them. This CDR3 region has 15 residues. The CDR3, as DNA: TGTGCCAGCAGTTTTTATCTCACCGGCCGGGATGAGCAGTTCTTC. It yields the protein CASSFYLTGRDEQFF.

This clonotype has more than one count but fewer than ten. The V call is TRBV20-1, the J call TRBJ2-7, with D perhaps matching TRBD2 (7 bases). Germline assignment: CDR1 DFQATT and CDR2 SNEGSKA (reference sequence). This CDR3 has 13 amino acids. Trimming stripped 5 bases from V and 2 bases from J, with 13 bases between. CDR3: CSAAGGPTYEQYF. The DNA of the CDR3 is TGCAGTGCTGCCGGGGGGCCAACCTACGAGCAGTACTTC.

This clonotype was counted ten times or more. This chain links TRBV5-5 with TRBJ1-2; unclear D gene. Trimming took 0 bases from V and 12 from J, leaving 9 bases between them. Per germline, CDR1 SGHKS and CDR2 YYEKEE (reference sequence). The CDR3 extends over 11 amino acids. The CDR3 DNA reads as TGTGCCAGCAGCTTGGTGGCAGATCACACCTTC. Its protein is CASSLVADHTF.

This clonotype has at least ten counts. This rearrangement joins TRBV7-9 to TRBJ1-1; TRBD1 is a possible D gene (5 bases). V dropped 3 bases and J dropped 6 bases, with 8 bases sitting between them. Germline V lookup: CDR1 SEHNR, CDR2 FQNEAQ (reference sequence). The CDR3 consists of 12 residues. The CDR3 spells CASSFGGSEAFF. Here the CDR3 DNA reads TGTGCCAGCAGCTTTGGGGGGTCTGAAGCTTTCTTT.

This clonotype was counted between two and nine times. The CDR3 DNA reads TGTGCCAGCAGCTTATTTCCTAGCTCATTGGCCGGTTCCTACAATGAGCAGTTCTTC. It specifies CASSLFPSSLAGSYNEQFF. The rearrangement uses TRBV11-1 and TRBJ2-1; TRBD2 might be the D (5 bases). Germline values: CDR1 SGHAT, CDR2 FQDESV (reference sequence). The V and J ends lost 2 bases and 1 base respectively, with 21 bases between them. The CDR3 runs to 19 residues.

At least ten counts were recorded for this clonotype. The chain recombines TRBV27 with TRBJ2-1; D not certain. Trimming pared 8 bases from V and 7 bases from J, leaving 9 bases between. Per germline, CDR1 MNHEY and CDR2 SMNVEV (reference sequence). The CDR3 is 11 residues long. CDR3 DNA: TGTGCCAGCCTATTGGGAAATGAGCAGTTCTTC. Translated: CASLLGNEQFF.

The rearrangement links TRBV11-1 to TRBJ2-5, with 9 bases that match TRBD2. Germline trimming cut 11 bases from V and 2 bases from J; bases unmatched to any gene: 15. Germline V CDR1 and CDR2: SGHAT, FQDESV (reference sequence). The CDR3 covers 16 residues. The CDR3 loop is CASCPGLAGKQETQYF. CDR3 DNA: TGTGCCTCCTGCCCGGGACTAGCCGGCAAGCAAGAGACCCAGTACTTC.

This clonotype has ten or more counts. The chain couples TRBV14 to TRBJ1-1; D not resolved. This CDR3 spans 15 amino acids. Germline V lookup: CDR1 SGHDN, CDR2 FVKESK. Trimming removed 5 bases at V and 4 bases at J, with 17 bases between. For the CDR3, the DNA is TGTGCCAGCAGCTCCCGCGCGGCAGTCCCCACTGAAGCTTTCTTT. Its translation: CASSSRAAVPTEAFF.

This clonotype occurred many times. V and J are TRBV4-1 and TRBJ2-7; D is ambiguous. The V end lost 4 bases, the J end lost 2 bases, and 9 bases lay between the germline ends. Germline loops: CDR1 MGHRA, CDR2 YSYEKL. CDR3 length: 13 residues. The CDR3 DNA follows: TGCGCCAGCAGCCCGGCGGCCCCCTACGAGCAGTACTTC. It encodes CASSPAAPYEQYF.

This clonotype appeared many times. This chain links TRBV7-2 with TRBJ2-7; TRBD2 agrees at 7 bases. V gave up 1 base and J gave up 2 bases; unmatched junction bases: 2. This CDR3 is 14 amino acids long. From germline, CDR1 is SGHTA and CDR2 FQGNSA. CDR3 residues: CASSLGTRPYEQYF. The CDR3 DNA is TGTGCCAGCAGCTTAGGGACTAGGCCCTACGAGCAGTACTTC.

This clonotype appeared many times. The genes are TRBV6-5 and TRBJ2-2, with 7 bases fitting TRBD2. J gave up 0 bases and V 6 bases, and 4 bases lay outside the gene matches. Per germline, CDR1 MNHEY and CDR2 SVGAGI. CDR3 size: 15 residues. CDR3 residues: CASSPAGANTGELFF. Written as DNA, the CDR3 is TGTGCCAGCAGCCCCGCGGGGGCGAACACCGGGGAGCTGTTTTTT.

The chain recombines TRBV7-8 with TRBJ2-5; 11 bases are a match to TRBD2. The germline CDR1 and CDR2 sequences are SGHVS and FQNEAQ. The CDR3 has 20 residues. The ends lost 5 bases at V and 0 bases at J; junction bases unmatched: 17. In DNA, the CDR3 is TGTGCCAGCAGCGCCAATTTCAGGGTACTAGCGGGAGAGTACCAAGAGACCCAGTACTTC. Translated, it gives CASSANFRVLAGEYQETQYF.

This clonotype has a handful of counts. V and J are TRBV6-2 or TRBV6-3 and TRBJ2-1; D may be TRBD1 (6 bases). The germline V gene has CDR1 MNHEY and CDR2 SVGEGT. This CDR3 has 15 residues. Trimming removed 6 bases at V and 1 base at J, with 13 bases between. CDR3 in amino acids: CASRNRVWSYNEQFF. The CDR3 DNA is TGTGCCAGCAGGAACAGGGTGTGGTCCTACAATGAGCAGTTCTTC.

In its sample, this clonotype was seen many times. This rearrangement joins TRBV7-9 to TRBJ1-1; 9 bases fit TRBD1. The V segment lost 5 bases and the J segment 2 bases; nucleotides outside the gene matches: 6. Germline V CDR1 and CDR2: SEHNR, FQNEAQ (reference sequence). CDR3 length equals 15 residues. The CDR3 loop is CASSPRDRENTEAFF. CDR3 nucleotides: TGTGCCAGCAGCCCACGGGACAGGGAAAACACTGAAGCTTTCTTT.

This clonotype has a count of ten or more. The chain joins TRBV28 to TRBJ2-1; no clear D. The CDR3 is made up of 16 amino acids. V lost 5 bases and J lost 8, with 22 bases in between. Germline V gene sequence: CDR1 MDHEN, CDR2 SYDVKM. The CDR3 sequence: CASSPVVDNPMDEQFF. CDR3 bases: TGTGCCAGCAGTCCCGTGGTCGACAATCCCATGGATGAGCAGTTCTTC.

About this clonotype: An end of the junction does not agree with germline; a read error may underlie this. The rearrangement uses TRBV5-1 and TRBJ2-2; the match to TRBD1 covers 10 bases. Germline-derived CDR1 and CDR2 are SGHRS and YFSETQ. This CDR3 is built from 15 residues. The CDR3 region has the DNA TGCGCCAGCGGCTTTGGGACAGGGGACACCGGGGAGCTGTTTTTT. Translated: CASGFGTGDTGELFF.

This clonotype has ten or more counts. The chain uses TRBV6-2 or TRBV6-3 and TRBJ2-2; D might be TRBD2 (5 bases). The CDR3 covers 12 residues. V lost 5 bases and J 5 bases, leaving 6 bases between the germline ends. Germline V gives CDR1 MNHEY, CDR2 SVGEGT. CDR3 in amino acids: CASSLATGELFF. As DNA, the CDR3 is TGTGCCAGCAGTCTAGCAACCGGGGAGCTGTTTTTT.

The sample holds many counts of this clonotype. The CDR3 region has the DNA TGCGCCTTAGCAGCGGTGATGGGACTTCTATTCTTC. Translating it yields CALAAVMGLLFF. The gene calls are TRBV5-1 and TRBJ2-1; D is possibly TRBD2 (6 bases). The ends were cut back, 10 bases at V and 16 bases at J, with 24 bases in the middle. This CDR3 comprises 12 residues. Per germline, CDR1 SGHRS and CDR2 YFSETQ.

This clonotype has at least ten counts. The chain carries TRBV12-3 or TRBV12-4 and TRBJ2-2, with D hard to call. There are 12 residues in the CDR3. Trimming shortened V by 7 bases and J by 3 bases, and 6 bases separated the two germline ends. The CDR3 sequence: CASNRDTGELFF. CDR3 sequence (DNA): TGTGCCAGCAACCGGGACACCGGGGAGCTGTTTTTT.

This clonotype was seen only a few times. The rearrangement joins TRBV12-3 or TRBV12-4 to TRBJ2-7; D unresolved. There are 15 residues in the CDR3. Trimming shortened V by 1 base and J by 5 bases, and 15 bases separated the two germline ends. The CDR3 nucleotides are TGTGCCAGCAGTTTAGGGGCAGAGAAAGAGGACGAGCAGTACTTC. Amino acids: CASSLGAEKEDEQYF.

This clonotype was counted at least ten times. The chain uses TRBV6-5 and TRBJ1-2; TRBD1 aligns across 7 bases. The germline CDR1 and CDR2 sequences are MNHEY and SVGAGI. The CDR3 runs 16 residues. V was pared by 0 bases and J by 3 bases, with 7 bases of the junction left unmatched. The CDR3 region is CASSYSGGDSYYGYTF. The CDR3 nucleotides read TGTGCCAGCAGTTACTCGGGAGGGGACAGCTACTATGGCTACACCTTC.

The chain couples TRBV7-9 to TRBJ1-4, with 7 bases aligning to TRBD1. Germline CDR1 reads SEHNR; CDR2 reads FQNEAQ (reference sequence). The CDR3 totals 13 residues. Germline trimming cut 4 bases from V and 7 bases from J; bases unmatched to any gene: 3. CDR3 amino acids: CASSSRQGEKLFF. The CDR3 DNA is TGTGCCAGCAGCTCAAGACAGGGTGAAAAACTGTTTTTT. Complete variable domain (other parts from reference TRBV7-9 and TRBJ1-4): DTGVSQNPRHKITKRGQNVTFRCDPISEHNRLYWYRQTLGQGPEFLTYFQNEAQLEKSRLLSDRFSAERPKGSFSTLEIQRTEQGDSAMYLCASSSRQGEKLFFGSGTQLSVL.

This clonotype was counted a few times. J is TRBJ2-6 and V is TRBV13; D not certain. From germline, CDR1 is PRHDT and CDR2 FYEKMQ (reference sequence). The length of the CDR3 is 15 residues. The V end was cut by 3 bases, the J end by 0 bases, with 6 bases between. The CDR3 coding sequence is TGTGCCAGCAGCTTCGGATACTCTGGGGCCAACGTCCTGACTTTC. Translating gives CASSFGYSGANVLTF.

This clonotype was detected a few times. The V call is TRBV15, the J call TRBJ2-2; either TRBD1 or TRBD2 may supply D (5 bases each). The CDR3 covers 16 residues. Germline V lookup: CDR1 LNHNV, CDR2 YYDKDF (reference sequence). V was trimmed by 0 bases and J by 7 bases, leaving 15 bases between them. CDR3 sequence: CATSREGPGSGGELFF. Written as DNA, the CDR3 is TGTGCCACCAGCAGAGAGGGACCGGGGAGTGGCGGGGAGCTGTTTTTT.

The V gene is TRBV6-2 or TRBV6-3, the J gene TRBJ2-1, with 9 bases lining up with TRBD1. The length of the CDR3 is 17 residues. CDR1 is MNHEY and CDR2 is SVGEGT in the germline V gene. With V trimmed by 2 bases and J by 1 base, 6 bases remained unmatched. In DNA, the CDR3 is TGTGCCAGCAGTTACGGGACAGGGATTTCTTCCTACAATGAGCAGTTCTTC. Residues: CASSYGTGISSYNEQFF.

The V call is TRBV28, the J call TRBJ1-2, with D tentatively TRBD1 (5 bases). Germline V lookup: CDR1 MDHEN, CDR2 SYDVKM. The V gene lost 6 bases and the J gene lost 5 bases, with 16 bases spanning the gap. The CDR3 sequence is 14 residues long. The CDR3 protein is CASRSGALWYGYTF. CDR3 in DNA: TGTGCCAGCAGATCTGGGGCCCTTTGGTATGGCTACACCTTC.